This is a list of T cell receptor beta chains from one sample in a study of T cell repertoires in cytomegalovirus infection. TCRdb processed the reads anew with MiXCR; each CDR3 protein has one entry. The sample shows more than 200,000 distinct CDR3 sequences, approximately 10% of them seen only once. Input material: PBMCs. These receptors originate from a human donor in good health (CMV status not recorded). Some clones in this sample may be carry-over from other donors' samples. The CDR3 runs from the conserved cysteine through the conserved F or W. Size tells how often a clone was seen (once, few, many) or the class of an expanded clone, and some rows leave it out.

V gene	clone size	J gene	CDR3 protein
TRBV18	.	TRBJ2-3	CASSLINRGLADTQYF
TRBV19	many	TRBJ1-5	CASSMVGQGAVSNQPQHF
TRBV11-2	many	TRBJ1-1	CASSLVAGVTEAFF
TRBV5-1	many	TRBJ2-1	CASSTEAVGVSNEQFF
TRBV12-3/TRBV12-4	.	TRBJ2-2	CASSPTGLAGERELFF
TRBV29-1	many	TRBJ2-7	CSAGLSGAYEQYF
TRBV2	.	TRBJ2-3	CASSDLGTDTQYF
TRBV7-8	.	TRBJ2-5	CASSLKVARGRETQYF
TRBV7-2	many	TRBJ1-2	CASSLAGNGYTF
TRBV6-2/TRBV6-3	.	TRBJ1-1	CASSYSGRLGEAFF
TRBV5-6	.	TRBJ2-2	CASSLPVQSTGELFF
TRBV2	many	TRBJ2-1	CASKRQAPRSDEQFF
TRBV5-1	.	TRBJ2-2	CASGGLAGENGELFF
TRBV7-8	few	TRBJ1-4	CASSAAGTVNEKLFF
TRBV7-2	many	TRBJ2-3	CASSLTGKDTQYF
TRBV7-2	many	TRBJ2-1	CASSLTGDTYNEQFF
TRBV7-2	many	TRBJ1-5	CASSLVLIGTGQPQHF
TRBV7-8	many	TRBJ1-3	CASSLMGMPGNTIYF
TRBV20-1	many	TRBJ2-7	CSFLAGAYEQYF
TRBV6-6	.	TRBJ2-7	CASTDAKAGGLYPSSYEQYF
TRBV12-3/TRBV12-4	many	TRBJ2-1	CASSLAGKYNEQFF
TRBV7-8	many	TRBJ2-5	CASSSNTGRQETQYF
TRBV30	many	TRBJ2-7	CAWSSTGSYEQYF
TRBV6-2/TRBV6-3	few	TRBJ1-5	CASSGDYQPQHF
TRBV28	many	TRBJ1-1	CASSVRGANTEAFF
TRBV27	.	TRBJ1-1	CASSRVGNTEAFF
TRBV7-7	many	TRBJ2-5	CASSPRAGTETQYF
TRBV5-5	many	TRBJ1-5	CASSGGTDHNQPQHF
TRBV24-1	.	TRBJ2-1	CATSDFEDRGSNEQFF
TRBV7-2	few	TRBJ1-4	CASSARQGPNEKLFF
TRBV5-6	.	TRBJ1-5	CASSLTSDLSNQPQHF
TRBV20-1	few	TRBJ2-1	CSARPYNEQFF
TRBV7-6	many	TRBJ2-1	CASSLAPSGGDNEQFF
TRBV28	once	TRBJ2-1	CASTRGGSGYNEQFF
TRBV7-2	many	TRBJ1-2	CASSLGAAYGYTF
TRBV7-3	few	TRBJ2-2	CASRHRTSGGVVDTGELFF
TRBV6-8	many	TRBJ1-2	CASSRPDGRVNYGYTF
TRBV28	few	TRBJ2-2	CASSVLGELFF
TRBV7-2	many	TRBJ2-3	CASSLQTPGTDTQYF
TRBV6-1	many	TRBJ2-3	CASSPAPGQGVDTQYF
TRBV7-3	many	TRBJ1-1	CASSFGLGTEAFF
TRBV7-2	many	TRBJ1-3	CASSLATPGVLANTIYF
TRBV7-2	many	TRBJ2-7	CASSRTTGLSYEQYF
TRBV20-1	.	TRBJ1-2	CSAARQGYGYTF
TRBV6-1	many	TRBJ1-5	CASSLQILNQPQHF
TRBV19	.	TRBJ1-5	CASSRGDGNQPQHF
TRBV7-9	many	TRBJ1-1	CASSLTGGKETEAFF
TRBV5-5	many	TRBJ2-3	CASSPRAWESTDTQYF
TRBV7-8	many	TRBJ1-5	CASSLSGPQHF
TRBV14	many	TRBJ1-1	CASSHELYTEAFF
TRBV6-1	.	TRBJ2-3	CASSARTLSTDTQYF
TRBV6-6	.	TRBJ2-2	CASSPPGQVTGELFF
TRBV6-2/TRBV6-3	.	TRBJ2-5	CASSERHETQYF
TRBV7-6	many	TRBJ2-6	CASSPGTGESGANVLTF